This T cell receptor beta chain was recorded in a study of cytomegalovirus exposure and HLA in healthy donors. Study-wide points: Compared with the roughly 670-donor mean, an Asian-associated ancestry cluster reportedly had fewer N-insertions, according to a later analysis.

Of note for this clone: The target antigen is unknown.

The PCR used 60 Vbeta and 13 Jbeta primers. Libraries were prepared by immunoSEQ multiplex PCR; TCRdb keeps only in-frame clonotypes and omits some of them. The sample consists of 160,000 or so clones, approximately 76% of them appearing once. V was shortened by 1 base and J by 1 base, with 10 bases between the two germline ends. Per the germline V gene, CDR1 is SGHVS and CDR2 is FNYEAQ. The CDR3 is 15 amino acids. The V and J genes are TRBV7-6 and TRBJ1-2; weak D call: TRBD1 (6 bases). The sequenced sample consisted of PBMCs. The origin of this receptor is a man aged 60-69 years in good health and CMV-seronegative. CDR3 sequence: CASSLGAGDNYGYTF. The CDR3 DNA reads TGTGCCAGCAGCTTAGGGGCAGGGGATAACTATGGCTACACCTTC.